Presented here are 24 T cell receptor beta chains from one specimen sequenced in a study of beta chain features in type 1 diabetes. Isolated RNA was reverse transcribed in full, so expressed TCRB transcripts were sequenced. The protocol was immunoSEQ multiplex PCR, while the TCRdb copy is restricted to in-frame clones and leaves out a portion. The data contain 430,000 or so clones, roughly an eighth of them singletons. Material: naive CD4+ T cells from blood. The source is a woman between 18 and 30 years old in good health.

This clone appeared a few times. The rearrangement joins TRBV7-2 to TRBJ2-2, with no clear D. Germline lookup yields CDR1 SGHTA and CDR2 FQGNSA. Trimming removed 5 bases from V and 7 bases from J, with 11 bases in between. The CDR3 length is 13 residues. In DNA, the CDR3 is TGTGCCAGCAGCCCCCTACCCTACGGGGAGCTGTTTTTT. It codes for CASSPLPYGELFF.

This clone was seen a handful of times. CDR3 protein: CASSSQGLAGGTTDTQYF. CDR3 coding DNA: TGCGCCAGCAGCTCGCAGGGACTAGCGGGAGGAACCACAGATACGCAGTATTTT. The chain recombines TRBV5-1 with TRBJ2-3, with TRBD2 matching 15 bases. Germline trimming cut 3 bases from V and 2 bases from J; bases unmatched to any gene: 7. The CDR3 has 18 amino acids. Germline V gives CDR1 SGHRS, CDR2 YFSETQ.

CDR3 in DNA: TGTGCCAGCAGCTCCCGAGGACAGGGTGGAGTCACAGATACGCAGTATTTT. Translated, it gives CASSSRGQGGVTDTQYF. This sequence joins TRBV11-3 and TRBJ2-3; the match to TRBD1 covers 8 bases. The V gene end was trimmed by 4 bases and the J gene end by 2 bases; junction bases not matched to a gene: 11. Germline V CDR1 and CDR2: SGHNT, YENEEA. The CDR3 runs 17 residues.

The chain joins TRBV18 to TRBJ2-3; TRBD1 matches at 9 bases. This CDR3 region has 14 residues. Per germline, CDR1 KGHSH and CDR2 LQKENI. V trimming: 5 bases; J trimming: 2 bases; junction bases outside the gene matches: 2. The chain's CDR3 is CASSWDRATDTQYF. Written as DNA, the CDR3 is TGTGCCAGCTCATGGGACAGGGCCACAGATACGCAGTATTTT.

The chain couples TRBV29-1 to TRBJ2-2; D remains ambiguous. Germline loops: CDR1 SQVTM, CDR2 ANQGSEA. CDR3 length: 16 residues. The germline V and J ends were trimmed by 1 base and 0 bases, with 12 bases remaining between them. CDR3 DNA: TGCAGCGTTGAAGGGGCCCATAGCTCGAACACCGGGGAGCTGTTTTTT. This encodes CSVEGAHSSNTGELFF.

This clone was seen only a few times. This sequence joins TRBV7-2 and TRBJ1-4; D is unclear. From germline, CDR1 is SGHTA and CDR2 FQGNSA. With 1 base removed from V and 4 bases from J, the gap between germline ends came to 10 bases. The CDR3 consists of 15 residues. The CDR3 region is CASSLGGISNEKLFF. In nucleotides, the CDR3 is TGTGCCAGCAGCTTAGGAGGGATTAGTAATGAAAAACTGTTTTTT.

This clone was detected many times. The sample has other DNA sequences that encode this CDR3 too. The CDR3 region has the DNA TGTGCCAGCAGCTTAGTCCTAGGGAATGAGCAGTTCTTC. Protein sequence: CASSLVLGNEQFF. The V call is TRBV7-9, the J call TRBJ2-1; unclear D gene. The CDR3 has 13 residues. V dropped 1 base and J dropped 7 bases, with 8 bases sitting between them. Germline V gene lookup returns CDR1 SEHNR and CDR2 FQNEAQ (reference sequence).

V is TRBV27 and J is TRBJ2-5; 7 bases match TRBD1. The CDR3 is 13 amino acids. Germline CDR1 reads MNHEY; CDR2 reads SMNVEV (reference sequence). The V gene end was trimmed by 6 bases and the J gene end by 7 bases; junction bases not matched to a gene: 8. The CDR3 region has the DNA TGTGCCAGCAGCCTGACAGGGACCGCGACCCAGTACTTC. As protein: CASSLTGTATQYF.

This clone was observed a few times. Written as DNA, the CDR3 is TGCGCCAGCAGCCAAACACTAGCGGGGAGGAAAAACATTCAGTACTTC. This encodes CASSQTLAGRKNIQYF. The V gene is TRBV4-3, the J gene TRBJ2-4; 10 positions agree with TRBD2. Losses at the gene ends were 2 bases for V and 4 bases for J; bases not matched to a gene: 5. This CDR3 is built from 16 residues. Per germline, CDR1 LGHNA and CDR2 YSLEER.

This clone was counted between two and nine times. This chain uses TRBV7-9 with TRBJ1-5; 7 positions match TRBD1. There are 14 residues in the CDR3. From germline, CDR1 is SEHNR and CDR2 FQNEAQ (reference sequence). V shed 5 bases and J 5 bases; nucleotides not matched to a gene: 6. The CDR3 region is CASSPGGNDQPQHF. The CDR3 DNA is TGTGCCAGCAGCCCAGGGGGAAACGATCAGCCCCAGCATTTT.

J is TRBJ2-5 and V is TRBV5-4; D remains ambiguous. The CDR3 covers 14 residues. CDR1 SGHNT and CDR2 YYREEE come from the germline V gene (reference sequence). V lost 3 bases, J lost 5 bases, and 14 bases lay in between. The CDR3 sequence: CASSSYEVVETQYF. The CDR3 nucleotides read TGTGCCAGCAGCTCGTACGAGGTTGTTGAGACCCAGTACTTC.

In its sample, this clone was seen a few times. This chain uses TRBV19 with TRBJ2-3; D call uncertain. Trimming removed 7 bases at V and 2 bases at J, with 7 bases between. In germline, CDR1 is LNHDA, CDR2 SQIVND (reference sequence). This CDR3 comprises 12 residues. CDR3 sequence reads: CASIGSTDTQYF. In DNA form, the CDR3 reads TGTGCCAGTATTGGGTCCACAGATACGCAGTATTTT.

This clone was seen more than once but under ten times. The gene calls are TRBV5-1 and TRBJ1-1; the D gene is possibly TRBD1 (5 bases). Trimming removed 3 bases from V and 1 base from J, with 7 bases in between. The CDR3 runs to 13 residues. The germline V gene encodes CDR1 SGHRS and CDR2 YFSETQ. CDR3 amino acids: CASSYGQNTEAFF. The CDR3 DNA reads as TGCGCCAGCAGCTACGGACAGAACACTGAAGCTTTCTTT.

This sequence joins TRBV7-2 and TRBJ2-4; 7 nucleotides line up with TRBD1. J lost 14 bases, V lost 5 bases, and 15 bases had no gene match. This CDR3 spans 14 amino acids. From germline, CDR1 is SGHTA and CDR2 FQGNSA. CDR3 sequence (DNA): TGTGCCAGCAGCGGTATGGGAATAACGGACAGGAAGTACTTC. It encodes CASSGMGITDRKYF.

The gene calls are TRBV4-1 and TRBJ2-4; 7 bases are a match to TRBD2. CDR1 is MGHRA, CDR2 YSYEKL, per germline. The CDR3 contains 17 residues. V gave up 1 base and J gave up 0 bases; unmatched junction bases: 6. In nucleotides, the CDR3 is TGCGCCAGCAGCCAAGTCACTAGCGCGCTAGCCAAAAACATTCAGTACTTC. Translated: CASSQVTSALAKNIQYF.

The CDR3 sequence is CASSLGLEIDTQYF. In DNA form, the CDR3 reads TGTGCCAGCAGCTTGGGACTAGAAATAGATACGCAGTATTTT. The chain uses TRBV7-2 and TRBJ2-3; 8 bases line up with TRBD2. Germline V gives CDR1 SGHTA, CDR2 FQGNSA. The CDR3 contains 14 residues. V gave up 3 bases and J gave up 5 bases; unmatched junction bases: 4.

The chain employs TRBV4-3 and TRBJ2-3; D is unresolved. V was cut by 0 bases and J by 3 bases, with 7 bases left in between. The CDR3 is made up of 14 amino acids. Germline CDR1 and CDR2: LGHNA and YSLEER. The CDR3 loop reads CASSQEMETDTQYF. In nucleotides, the CDR3 is TGCGCCAGCAGCCAAGAAATGGAAACAGATACGCAGTATTTT.

This clone was seen more than once but under ten times. The rearrangement joins TRBV5-7 to TRBJ1-4; D is unclear. TRBV5-7 is an ORF, and what it does is uncertain. The CDR3 runs to 19 residues. V was shortened by 0 bases and J by 0 bases, with 18 bases between the two germline ends. As DNA, the CDR3 is TGTGCCAGCAGCTTGGACGGCTTGGGTCTCACATCAACTAATGAAAAACTGTTTTTT. This codes for CASSLDGLGLTSTNEKLFF.

In this sample, this clone turned up a few times. CDR3 bases: TGTGCCAGCAGCCCACGAGGGGTGATGAACACTGAAGCTTTCTTT. Its protein is CASSPRGVMNTEAFF. This sequence joins TRBV6-5 and TRBJ1-1, with a possible D match to TRBD1 (5 bases). The V end was cut by 6 bases, the J end by 0 bases, with 14 bases between. Germline V gives CDR1 MNHEY, CDR2 SVGAGI. This CDR3 region has 15 residues.

This clone was detected only a few times. The same CDR3 can be traced to other DNA sequences in this sample. The V and J genes are TRBV18 and TRBJ1-1; unclear D gene. V dropped 3 bases and J dropped 1 base, with 6 bases sitting between them. The germline CDR1 and CDR2 sequences are KGHSH and LQKENI. This CDR3 spans 13 amino acids. The CDR3 sequence: CASSPSGNTEAFF. Here the CDR3 DNA reads TGTGCCAGCTCACCTAGTGGGAACACTGAAGCTTTCTTT.

This rearrangement joins TRBV14 to TRBJ1-2, with D possibly TRBD1 on 5 matching bases. Trimming stripped 4 bases from V and 6 bases from J, with 15 bases between. Germline V gene sequence: CDR1 SGHDN, CDR2 FVKESK. The CDR3 totals 14 residues. The chain's CDR3 is CASSPWGGVDGYTF. The CDR3, as DNA: TGTGCCAGCAGCCCGTGGGGCGGGGTCGATGGCTACACCTTC.

The rearrangement links TRBV7-9 to TRBJ2-1; D is unclear. The CDR3 spans 13 residues. Trimming shortened V by 1 base and J by 9 bases, and 10 bases separated the two germline ends. CDR1 is SEHNR and CDR2 is FQNEAQ in the germline V gene (reference sequence). CDR3 region: CASSLGEPGEQFF. CDR3 in DNA: TGTGCCAGCAGCTTAGGAGAACCGGGTGAGCAGTTCTTC.

The V call is TRBV5-1, the J call TRBJ1-1; TRBD1 might be the D (5 bases). Trimming took off 0 bases at V and 4 bases at J, with 10 bases between the two ends. In germline, CDR1 is SGHRS, CDR2 YFSETQ. The CDR3 is 14 amino acids. Here the CDR3 DNA reads TGCGCCAGCAGCTTGGCTGCGGGGGGCACTGAAGCTTTCTTT. Translation: CASSLAAGGTEAFF.

This clone was detected a few times. J is TRBJ2-7 and V is TRBV27; D remains ambiguous. Germline V gives CDR1 MNHEY, CDR2 SMNVEV (reference sequence). V dropped 6 bases and J dropped 4 bases, with 10 bases sitting between them. The CDR3 is made up of 12 amino acids. In DNA, the CDR3 is TGTGCCAGCAGAGACATCTGGTACGAGCAGTACTTC. It encodes CASRDIWYEQYF.